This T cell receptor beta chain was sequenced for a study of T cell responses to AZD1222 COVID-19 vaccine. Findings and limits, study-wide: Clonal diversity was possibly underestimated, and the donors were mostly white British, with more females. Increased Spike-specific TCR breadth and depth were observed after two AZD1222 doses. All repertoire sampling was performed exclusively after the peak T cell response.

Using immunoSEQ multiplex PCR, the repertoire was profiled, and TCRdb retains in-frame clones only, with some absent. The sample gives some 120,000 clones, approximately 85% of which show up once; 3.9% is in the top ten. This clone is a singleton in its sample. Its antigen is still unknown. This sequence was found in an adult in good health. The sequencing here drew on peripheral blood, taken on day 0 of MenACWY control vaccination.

The CDR3 spells CASSAGTSGVRATQYF. The CDR3 DNA sequence: TGTGCCAGCAGCGCGGGGACTAGCGGGGTTCGTGCTACGCAGTATTTT. The chain is built from TRBV5-4 and TRBJ2-3, with TRBD2 identical over 13 bases. CDR3 length: 16 residues. Unmatched junction bases numbered 10, after V lost 4 bases and J lost 8 bases. The germline V gene has CDR1 SGHNT and CDR2 YYREEE (reference sequence).